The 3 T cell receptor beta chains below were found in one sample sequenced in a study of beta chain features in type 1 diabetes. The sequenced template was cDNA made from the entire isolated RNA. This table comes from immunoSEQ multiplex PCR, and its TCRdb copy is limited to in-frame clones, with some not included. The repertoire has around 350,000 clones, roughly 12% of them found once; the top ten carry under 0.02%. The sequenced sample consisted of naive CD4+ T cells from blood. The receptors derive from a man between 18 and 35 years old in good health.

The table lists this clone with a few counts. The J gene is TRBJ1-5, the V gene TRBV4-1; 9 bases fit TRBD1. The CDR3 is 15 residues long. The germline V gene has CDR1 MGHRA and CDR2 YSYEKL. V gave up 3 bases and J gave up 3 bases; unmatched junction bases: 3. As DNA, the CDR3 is TGCGCCAGCAGCCAGACAGGGGGGACCAATCAGCCCCAGCATTTT. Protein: CASSQTGGTNQPQHF.

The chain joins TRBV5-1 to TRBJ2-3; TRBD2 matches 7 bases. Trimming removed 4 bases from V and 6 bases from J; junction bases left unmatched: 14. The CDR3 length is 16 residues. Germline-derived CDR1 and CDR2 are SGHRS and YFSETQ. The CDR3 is CASSPGLEFQQDTQYF. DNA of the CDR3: TGCGCCAGCAGCCCCGGACTAGAGTTTCAACAGGATACGCAGTATTTT. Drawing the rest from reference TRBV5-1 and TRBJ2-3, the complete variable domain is KAGVTQTPRYLIKTRGQQVTLSCSPISGHRSVSWYQQTPGQGLQFLFEYFSETQRNKGNFPGRFSGRQFSNSRSEMNVSTLELGDSALYLCASSPGLEFQQDTQYFGPGTRLTVL.

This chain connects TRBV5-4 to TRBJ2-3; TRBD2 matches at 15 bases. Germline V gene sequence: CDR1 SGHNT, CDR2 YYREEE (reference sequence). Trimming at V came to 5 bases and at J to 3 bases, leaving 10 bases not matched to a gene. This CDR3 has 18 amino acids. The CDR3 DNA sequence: TGTGCCAGCAGTTCCGGGACTAGCGGGGGGAGTGTAACAGATACGCAGTATTTT. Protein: CASSSGTSGGSVTDTQYF.